This T cell receptor beta chain was captured in a study of Graves' ophthalmopathy and Graves' hyperthyroidism. The study's findings and limits: Blood also contained most of the expanded thyroid clonotypes above 0.001 frequency.

The authors amplified TCR beta CDR3 regions, and they did so from RNA transcripts for repertoire sequencing. HTBI-primed first-round RT-PCR preceded second-round multiplex PCR. TCRdb fed the multiplex PCR reads into MiXCR, producing one record per CDR3 protein. The table shows 450,000 to 600,000 distinct CDR3 sequences, with about two fifths occurring only once. If patients had other autoimmune diseases, uncontrolled infections, pregnancy or lactation, they were excluded. Concerning this clonotype: Antigen specificity is unknown. The germline gene is not matched at one end of the junction; a read error may be the cause.

The CDR3 spans 14 residues. The germline V gene has CDR1 SGHKS and CDR2 YYEKEE (reference sequence). Sequencing was done on a sample of peripheral blood or thyroid tissue (not recorded which). The receptor's source is an adult man with Graves' hyperthyroidism. The chain is built from TRBV5-5 and TRBJ1-5, with unresolved D. The CDR3 bases are TGTGCCGGCAGCTTACAGTATAGCAATCAGCCCCAGCATTTT. As protein: CAGSLQYSNQPQHF.